The 17 T cell receptor beta chains listed next were all sequenced from one sample in a study of blood T cell repertoires in COVID-19. Using immunoSEQ multiplex PCR, the repertoire was profiled, and TCRdb retains in-frame clones only, with some absent. The repertoire includes about 100,000 clones, 91% of them detected once, and roughly 6% sits in the top ten. The specimen sequenced was peripheral blood. These receptors were collected from a human donor in a cohort sampled during active COVID-19.

This chain connects TRBV18 to TRBJ1-1; D not certain. The CDR3 covers 12 residues. V was trimmed by 2 bases and J by 6 bases, leaving 7 bases between them. Germline CDR1 and CDR2: KGHSH and LQKENI. The CDR3 DNA is TGTGCCAGCTCACCAAGCGGGGCTGAAGCTTTCTTT. Its translation: CASSPSGAEAFF.

This chain uses TRBV19 with TRBJ2-1, with 8 bases fitting TRBD1. The V segment lost 1 base and the J segment 7 bases; nucleotides outside the gene matches: 0. Germline CDR1 is LNHDA and CDR2 is SQIVND (reference sequence). This CDR3 contains 13 residues. For the CDR3, the DNA is TGTGCCAGTAGTATAGGGGACAGGAATGAGCAGTTCTTC. Translated: CASSIGDRNEQFF. The full variable domain, with the rest looked up from reference TRBV19 and TRBJ2-1, is DGGITQSPKYLFRKEGQNVTLSCEQNLNHDAMYWYRQDPGQGLRLIYYSQIVNDFQKGDIAEGYSVSREKKESFPLTVTSAQKNPTAFYLCASSIGDRNEQFFGPGTRLTVL.

The CDR3 region is CASSLGRGLNSPLHF. The DNA of the CDR3 is TGTGCCAGCAGCTTGGGCAGGGGGCTAAATTCACCCCTCCACTTT. The chain is built from TRBV5-6 and TRBJ1-6, with 8 bases that match TRBD1. The CDR3 length is 15 residues. J gave up 7 bases and V 0 bases, and 3 bases lay outside the gene matches. The V gene's germline CDR1 is SGHDT and CDR2 YYEEEE.

The chain links TRBV13 to TRBJ2-1, with 7 bases matching TRBD1. The V and J ends lost 5 bases and 9 bases, in that order; junction bases with no gene match: 10. The CDR3 is made up of 14 amino acids. Germline CDR1 is PRHDT and CDR2 is FYEKMQ (reference sequence). The CDR3: CASSKDRVGGEQFF. The CDR3 DNA sequence: TGTGCCAGCAGCAAAGACAGGGTTGGGGGTGAGCAGTTCTTC.

The chain employs TRBV30 and TRBJ2-1, with TRBD2 matching over 11 bases. Per the germline V gene, CDR1 is GTSNPN and CDR2 is SVGIG (reference sequence). With V trimmed by 3 bases and J by 6 bases, 7 bases remained unmatched. CDR3 length: 15 residues. The CDR3 loop reads CAWSDLAGGFNEQFF. The CDR3 coding sequence is TGTGCCTGGAGCGACCTAGCGGGGGGATTCAATGAGCAGTTCTTC.

The table lists this clone with a count of one. The chain employs TRBV3-1 (or the pseudogene TRBV3-2) and TRBJ1-1; D is ambiguous. The CDR3 is 12 amino acids. Trimming left V 4 bases short and J 5 bases short, with 8 bases between. CDR1 LGHDT and CDR2 YNNKEL come from the germline V gene (reference sequence). This chain's CDR3 is CASSLLTTEAFF. The CDR3 DNA sequence: TGTGCCAGCAGCCTCCTTACAACTGAAGCTTTCTTT.

This clone was observed a single time. V usage is TRBV10-1 and J usage is TRBJ1-1; possible D gene TRBD1, 6 bases. The CDR3 sequence is 13 residues long. Germline V gene sequence: CDR1 WNHNN, CDR2 SYGVQD (reference sequence). With 5 bases removed from V and 0 bases from J, the gap between germline ends came to 7 bases. The CDR3: CASSQGMNTEAFF. In DNA, the CDR3 is TGCGCCAGCAGTCAGGGGATGAACACTGAAGCTTTCTTT.

The chain combines TRBV28 with TRBJ2-3, with D possibly being TRBD2 (6 bases). The CDR3 sequence is 15 residues long. V gave up 7 bases and J gave up 3 bases, with 17 bases separating them. The germline CDR1 and CDR2 sequences are MDHEN and SYDVKM. CDR3 coding DNA: TGTGCCAGCATTCGTTTGGGAGGAGGAACAGATACGCAGTATTTT. Translated: CASIRLGGGTDTQYF.

CDR3 in DNA: TGCGCCAGCAGCCAAGAAGTAGCGGGGGGGCTCGACGAGCAGTACTTC. Translation gives CASSQEVAGGLDEQYF. The chain links TRBV4-1 to TRBJ2-7; 11 nucleotides line up with TRBD2. From germline, CDR1 is MGHRA and CDR2 YSYEKL. The ends lost 0 bases at V and 5 bases at J; junction bases unmatched: 6. This CDR3 region has 16 residues.

The chain joins TRBV3-1 (or the pseudogene TRBV3-2) to TRBJ2-1, with TRBD2 matching over 8 bases. Losses at the gene ends were 0 bases for V and 15 bases for J; bases not matched to a gene: 10. CDR3 length: 14 amino acids. In germline, CDR1 is LGHDT, CDR2 YNNKEL (reference sequence). The CDR3 region has the DNA TGTGCCAGCAGCCAAGAAAGTAGCGGGACTAGACTGTTCTTC. Its translation: CASSQESSGTRLFF.

The genes are TRBV7-8 and TRBJ1-5, with a tentative D call TRBD1 (6 bases). The CDR3 has 14 amino acids. CDR1 and CDR2 (germline): SGHVS, FQNEAQ. The germline V and J ends were trimmed by 2 bases and 3 bases, with 8 bases remaining between them. CDR3 sequence: CASSLRDNNQPQHF. Written as DNA, the CDR3 is TGTGCCAGCAGCTTACGGGACAACAATCAGCCCCAGCATTTT.

In DNA form, the CDR3 reads TGCAGCGCCCGGACAGGCGTCAATCAGCCCCAGCATTTT. Encoded protein: CSARTGVNQPQHF. The chain recombines TRBV29-1 with TRBJ1-5; the match to TRBD1 covers 7 bases. The germline V gene encodes CDR1 SQVTM and CDR2 ANQGSEA. The CDR3 runs to 13 residues. The J segment lost 3 bases and the V segment lost 7 bases, leaving 6 bases of the junction unmatched.

The chain is built from TRBV28 and TRBJ2-7, with TRBD1 identical over 9 bases. Per the germline V gene, CDR1 is MDHEN and CDR2 is SYDVKM. After removal of 6 bases from V and 4 bases from J, the junction contained 16 bases not matched to a gene. The CDR3 runs 17 residues. CDR3 sequence reads: CASRFGPKQGARYEQYF. The CDR3 DNA sequence: TGTGCCAGCAGGTTTGGCCCCAAACAGGGGGCGCGATACGAGCAGTACTTC.

This clone was recorded once. The chain employs TRBV28 and TRBJ2-1; TRBD2 aligns across 10 bases. This CDR3 comprises 16 residues. The germline CDR1 and CDR2 sequences are MDHEN and SYDVKM. V shed 4 bases, J shed 8 bases, and the junction held 11 bases outside the gene matches. The CDR3 spells CASSSPLAGRRYEQFF. CDR3 nucleotides: TGTGCCAGCAGTTCTCCACTAGCGGGGAGAAGGTATGAGCAGTTCTTC.

The chain couples TRBV16 to TRBJ2-7; 9 nucleotides agree with TRBD1. The germline gives CDR1 KGHSY, CDR2 FQNENV. This CDR3 has 14 amino acids. V shed 4 bases and J 5 bases; nucleotides not matched to a gene: 6. The CDR3 region has the DNA TGTGCCAGCAGCCTGGACAGGGGTCCCCACGAGCAGTACTTC. Its translation: CASSLDRGPHEQYF.

The gene calls are TRBV28 and TRBJ1-2; D call uncertain. The germline V gene encodes CDR1 MDHEN and CDR2 SYDVKM. Trimming stripped 3 bases from V and 0 bases from J, with 8 bases between. CDR3 length equals 14 residues. In DNA form, the CDR3 reads TGTGCCAGCAGTTTTCGTCAGGCTAACTATGGCTACACCTTC. Protein product: CASSFRQANYGYTF.

The CDR3 reads CASSVTTSGGLSSYNEQFF. Written as DNA, the CDR3 is TGTGCCAGCAGCGTGACGACTAGCGGGGGACTCAGCTCCTACAATGAGCAGTTCTTC. The chain uses TRBV7-6 and TRBJ2-1; 12 bases match TRBD2. Trimming at V came to 5 bases and at J to 0 bases, leaving 11 bases not matched to a gene. Germline CDR1 is SGHVS and CDR2 is FNYEAQ. CDR3 length: 19 amino acids. The full variable domain, with the rest looked up from reference TRBV7-6 and TRBJ2-1, is GAGVSQSPRYKVTKRGQDVALRCDPISGHVSLYWYRQALGQGPEFLTYFNYEAQQDKSGLPNDRFSAERPEGSISTLTIQRTEQRDSAMYRCASSVTTSGGLSSYNEQFFGPGTRLTVL.